Listed below are T cell receptor beta chains from one sample, sequenced in a study of OX40 agonist ivuxolimab in advanced cancers. TCRdb's table, derived via immunoSEQ multiplex PCR, lists solely in-frame clones and lacks some. The sample contains 15,000 to 20,000 clones, 65% to 85% of which appear only once. The sequencing used CD4+ or CD8+ T cells sorted from blood, collected in a trial of the OX40 agonist ivuxolimab. These receptors were collected from an adult with an advanced solid tumor such as melanoma, head and neck, liver or kidney cancer. Each CDR3 is given with its conserved first and last residue. Fields, in order: J gene, D gene, clone size, V gene, CDR3 protein, CDR3 DNA. The D gene is left open where the match is weak. Some rows have no size entry. The others give once, few or many, or a class for an expanded clone.

J: TRBJ2-1
D: TRBD2
size: NA
V: TRBV18
CDR3: CASSLSSGTAYNEQFF
DNA: TGTGCCAGCTCACTCTCTAGCGGGACCGCCTACAATGAGCAGTTCTTC

J: TRBJ2-7
D: NA
size: NA
V: TRBV18
CDR3: CASSPGGYEQYF
DNA: TGTGCCAGCTCACCGGGGGGCTACGAGCAGTACTTC

J: TRBJ2-2
D: NA
size: NA
V: TRBV29-1
CDR3: CSVLRTGELFF
DNA: TGCAGCGTTCTCCGGACCGGGGAGCTGTTTTTT

J: TRBJ2-7
D: NA
size: NA
V: TRBV5-4
CDR3: CASSWGPTEQYF
DNA: TGTGCCAGCAGCTGGGGCCCTACGGAGCAGTACTTC

J: TRBJ2-1
D: NA
size: few
V: TRBV27
CDR3: CASSSTGQNFDEQFF
DNA: TGTGCCAGCAGTTCGACAGGCCAAAATTTCGATGAGCAGTTCTTC

J: TRBJ2-1
D: TRBD2
size: medium-sized
V: TRBV4-3
CDR3: CASSPTIAGGYNEQFF
DNA: TGCGCCAGCAGCCCTACGATAGCGGGAGGGTACAATGAGCAGTTCTTC

J: TRBJ2-6
D: TRBD1
size: NA
V: TRBV4-1
CDR3: CASSRDRDSGANVLTF
DNA: TGCGCCAGCAGCCGGGACAGGGATTCAGGGGCCAACGTCCTGACTTTC

J: TRBJ1-2
D: NA
size: NA
V: TRBV27
CDR3: CASSMGTYYGYTF
DNA: TGTGCCAGCAGTATGGGGACATACTATGGCTACACCTTC

J: TRBJ2-3
D: NA
size: NA
V: TRBV14
CDR3: CASSQDGVDTQYF
DNA: TGTGCCAGCAGCCAAGATGGAGTAGATACGCAGTATTTT

J: TRBJ2-1
D: NA
size: NA
V: TRBV5-1
CDR3: CASSLAWDTQGEQFF
DNA: TGCGCCAGCAGCTTGGCCTGGGACACTCAAGGTGAGCAGTTCTTC

J: TRBJ1-2
D: TRBD1
size: NA
V: TRBV15
CDR3: CATSRDRGTGANYGYTF
DNA: TGTGCCACCAGCAGAGATAGGGGGACAGGAGCTAACTATGGCTACACCTTC

J: TRBJ2-1
D: NA
size: NA
V: TRBV4-3
CDR3: CASSSYRGMYNEQFF
DNA: TGCGCCAGCAGCTCCTACCGCGGGATGTACAATGAGCAGTTCTTC

J: TRBJ1-5
D: NA
size: once
V: TRBV7-2
CDR3: CASSSHFSNQPQHF
DNA: TGTGCCAGCAGCTCCCACTTCAGCAATCAGCCCCAGCATTTT

J: TRBJ2-1
D: NA
size: NA
V: TRBV11-1
CDR3: CASSSRGGNEQFF
DNA: TGTGCCAGCAGCTCCCGAGGTGGGAATGAGCAGTTCTTC

J: TRBJ1-1
D: NA
size: few
V: TRBV7-9
CDR3: CASSLGAAEAFF
DNA: TGTGCCAGCAGCTTAGGTGCGGCTGAAGCTTTCTTT

J: TRBJ2-1
D: NA
size: NA
V: TRBV9
CDR3: CASSVGGSRGEQFF
DNA: TGTGCCAGCAGCGTAGGGGGGAGCCGGGGCGAGCAGTTCTTC

J: TRBJ2-1
D: NA
size: NA
V: TRBV7-3
CDR3: CASSFSGNEQFF
DNA: TGTGCCAGCAGCTTCTCAGGGAATGAGCAGTTCTTC

J: TRBJ2-7
D: TRBD1
size: NA
V: TRBV2
CDR3: CASKLGDRGEDEQYF
DNA: TGTGCCAGCAAGCTTGGTGACAGGGGGGAGGACGAGCAGTACTTC

J: TRBJ1-3
D: NA
size: NA
V: TRBV5-1
CDR3: CASSLAETGISGNTIYF
DNA: TGCGCCAGCAGCTTGGCCGAAACAGGGATCTCTGGAAACACCATATATTTT

J: TRBJ2-1
D: NA
size: few
V: TRBV7-9
CDR3: CASSRGPASYNEQFF
DNA: TGTGCCAGCAGCCGGGGGCCGGCGTCCTACAATGAGCAGTTCTTC

J: TRBJ2-7
D: NA
size: NA
V: TRBV7-9
CDR3: CASSLTLYEQYF
DNA: TGTGCCAGCAGCTTAACACTCTACGAGCAGTACTTC

J: TRBJ1-2
D: TRBD1
size: NA
V: TRBV9
CDR3: CASSAPTDRDWNYGYTF
DNA: TGTGCCAGCAGCGCCCCCACCGACAGGGATTGGAACTATGGCTACACCTTC

J: TRBJ2-1
D: TRBD2
size: once
V: TRBV4-2
CDR3: CASSQGLSGTSHNEQFF
DNA: TGTGCCAGCAGCCAAGGATTATCCGGGACTAGCCACAATGAGCAGTTCTTC

J: TRBJ1-1
D: NA
size: once
V: TRBV28
CDR3: CASSSPTRRGTATEAFF
DNA: TGTGCCAGCAGTTCCCCGACCCGGAGGGGGACGGCCACTGAAGCTTTCTTT

J: TRBJ1-1
D: NA
size: NA
V: TRBV15
CDR3: CATSSSKDYVASANTEAFF
DNA: TGTGCCACCAGCAGCTCTAAGGATTATGTCGCTTCTGCGAACACTGAAGCTTTCTTT

J: TRBJ2-7
D: NA
size: NA
V: TRBV30
CDR3: CAWAVGSSYEQYF
DNA: TGTGCCTGGGCAGTCGGGAGTTCCTACGAGCAGTACTTC

J: TRBJ2-7
D: TRBD2
size: NA
V: TRBV7-2
CDR3: CASSLSGTYEQYF
DNA: TGTGCCAGCAGCCTTAGCGGGACCTACGAGCAGTACTTC

J: TRBJ1-5
D: NA
size: NA
V: TRBV7-5
CDR3: CARSPERDVNQPQHF
DNA: TGTGCCAGAAGCCCTGAACGGGATGTAAATCAGCCCCAGCATTTT

J: TRBJ2-1
D: TRBD2
size: NA
V: TRBV7-2
CDR3: CASSLVGGTSGRAGQFF
DNA: TGTGCCAGCAGCTTAGTGGGGGGCACTAGCGGGAGGGCTGGGCAGTTCTTC

J: TRBJ2-7
D: NA
size: once
V: TRBV25-1
CDR3: CASSEFSDSYEQYF
DNA: TGTGCCAGCAGTGAATTTTCAGACTCCTACGAGCAGTACTTC

J: TRBJ2-7
D: TRBD2
size: NA
V: TRBV28
CDR3: CASSGRAGTTQYEQYF
DNA: TGTGCCAGCAGCGGAAGAGCCGGGACTACTCAATACGAGCAGTACTTC